The 7 T cell receptor beta chains listed next were all sequenced from one sample in a study of blood T cell repertoires in COVID-19. Produced via immunoSEQ multiplex PCR; TCRdb's table is partial and in-frame only. The data show about 250,000 clones, with 86% seen just once and approximately 6.2% held by the top ten. The sequenced sample consisted of peripheral blood. These receptors were collected from a woman of 80 years or more with COVID-19, enrolled during active disease.

CDR3 protein: CASSRRDQETQYF. The CDR3 bases are TGTGCCAGCTCACGGCGGGATCAAGAGACCCAGTACTTC. The genes are TRBV18 and TRBJ2-5, with D possibly being TRBD2 (6 bases). Germline V gene data show CDR1 as KGHSH and CDR2 as LQKENI. The ends were cut back, 4 bases at V and 2 bases at J, with 8 bases in the middle. The CDR3 sequence is 13 residues long. Full variable domain (rest looked up from reference TRBV18 and TRBJ2-5): NAGVMQNPRHLVRRRGQEARLRCSPMKGHSHVYWYRQLPEEGLKFMVYLQKENIIDESGMPKERFSAEFPKEGPSILRIQQVVRGDSAAYFCASSRRDQETQYFGPGTRLLVL.

This chain uses TRBV20-1 with TRBJ2-3; 9 bases are shared with TRBD2. V was clipped by 3 bases and J by 5 bases; unmatched bases: 9. Germline V gene data show CDR1 as DFQATT and CDR2 as SNEGSKA (reference sequence). The CDR3 is made up of 15 amino acids. The CDR3 DNA is TGCAGTGCTAGTCTCGTTAGCGGGGGAATAGATACGCAGTATTTT. Amino acids: CSASLVSGGIDTQYF.

The chain couples TRBV5-8 to TRBJ1-1; 8 bases line up with TRBD1. V gave up 0 bases and J gave up 3 bases; unmatched junction bases: 1. The CDR3 is 14 amino acids. Germline V gene lookup returns CDR1 SGHTS and CDR2 YDEGEE. The CDR3 bases are TGTGCCAGCAGCTTGGGGACAGGGCACACTGAAGCTTTCTTT. Protein product: CASSLGTGHTEAFF.

Concerning this clone: Relative to the germline gene, one junction end is altered; a read error may explain this. The CDR3 nucleotides are TGTGCCAGCAGCCTTGACGGGGGGGCGAAAACCGGGGAGCTGTTTTTT. As protein: CASSLDGGAKTGELFF. The chain carries TRBV3-1 (or the pseudogene TRBV3-2) and TRBJ2-2; 8 positions match TRBD2. Germline V gene lookup returns CDR1 LGHDT and CDR2 YNNKEL (reference sequence). The CDR3 sequence is 16 residues long.

The rearrangement links TRBV12-3 or TRBV12-4 to TRBJ2-3, with TRBD2 identical over 10 bases. Unmatched junction bases numbered 5, after V lost 10 bases and J lost 4 bases. CDR3 length: 13 amino acids. For the CDR3, the DNA is TGTGCCACAGCGGGGGGGCCCCCAGATACGCAGTATTTT. Residues: CATAGGPPDTQYF.

The rearrangement links TRBV3-1 (or the pseudogene TRBV3-2) to TRBJ1-5; the D is unclear. Per germline, CDR1 LGHDT and CDR2 YNNKEL (reference sequence). V gave up 0 bases and J gave up 2 bases, with 5 bases separating them. The CDR3 length is 14 residues. The CDR3, as DNA: TGTGCCAGCAGCCAAGAGTGGCGCAATCAGCCCCAGCATTTT. It specifies CASSQEWRNQPQHF.

This chain uses TRBV24-1 with TRBJ2-2; 10 nucleotides line up with TRBD1. CDR1 KGHDR and CDR2 SFDVKD come from the germline V gene. This CDR3 is 17 amino acids long. The trim removed 10 bases at V and 3 bases at J, leaving 13 bases unmatched. The CDR3 loop is CATGQGVTSTDTGELFF. The DNA for the CDR3 is TGTGCCACTGGACAGGGGGTCACGTCTACGGACACCGGGGAGCTGTTTTTT.